This T cell receptor beta chain was found in a study of beta chain features in type 1 diabetes. The study, taken as a whole, reports: TCRB CDR3s from Type 1 diabetes patients were moderately but significantly shorter in all four CD4+ subsets.

Sequenced material consisted of expressed TCRB transcripts (all of the isolated RNA was reverse transcribed). The protocol was immunoSEQ multiplex PCR, while the TCRdb copy is restricted to in-frame clones and leaves out a portion. This sample has fewer than 900,000 clones, with roughly 15% found just once. Looked up from germline, CDR1 is MNHNY and CDR2 is SVGAGI (reference sequence). The CDR3 is made up of 13 amino acids. V was pared by 7 bases and J by 5 bases, with 5 bases of the junction left unmatched. Of note for this clone: Antigen: not known.

Donors underwent one heparinised blood draw, around 120 mL on average. The TCR originated in a woman aged 18-29 years in good health. The source material was naive CD4+ T cells from blood. The chain employs TRBV6-6 and TRBJ2-5; 9 bases are a match to TRBD1. The CDR3 bases are TGTGCCAGCACGGACAGGGGAGGGGAGACCCAGTACTTC. It specifies CASTDRGGETQYF.